Presented here are 3 T cell receptor beta chains from one specimen sequenced in a study of OX40 agonist ivuxolimab in advanced cancers. Assay used: immunoSEQ multiplex PCR; TCRdb lists only in-frame clones, some missing. The sample consists of 20,000 to 25,000 clones, roughly 84% of them appearing once. Sample: CD4+ or CD8+ T cells sorted from blood, taken in a trial of the OX40 agonist ivuxolimab. The receptors derive from an adult with an advanced solid tumor such as melanoma, head and neck, liver or kidney cancer.

The V gene is TRBV11-2, the J gene TRBJ2-7; tentatively, D is TRBD1 or TRBD2 (7 bases each). CDR3 length equals 18 residues. The germline gives CDR1 SGHAT, CDR2 FQNNGV. Trimming cost V 3 bases and J 2 bases, with 23 bases left between them. CDR3 region: CASSFLKGQRTSTYEQYF. For the CDR3, the DNA is TGTGCCAGCAGCTTCCTGAAGGGACAGAGGACTAGTACCTACGAGCAGTACTTC.

The chain uses TRBV27 and TRBJ2-1, with a weak D call TRBD2 (6 bases). V gave up 4 bases and J gave up 3 bases, with 10 bases separating them. The V gene's germline CDR1 is MNHEY and CDR2 SMNVEV (reference sequence). The CDR3 is 14 amino acids. CDR3 nucleotide sequence: TGTGCCAGCAGTTGGGGGACTCACTACAATGAGCAGTTCTTC. Protein product: CASSWGTHYNEQFF.

This sequence joins TRBV7-9 and TRBJ1-2, with D perhaps matching TRBD1 (5 bases). CDR3 size: 12 residues. Trimming cost V 7 bases and J 6 bases, with 12 bases left between them. Germline V lookup: CDR1 SEHNR, CDR2 FQNEAQ (reference sequence). The CDR3 region has the DNA TGTGCCAGCACCGAGGACAAGGATGGCTACACCTTC. Amino acids: CASTEDKDGYTF.